This is a list of T cell receptor beta chains from one sample in a study of OX40 agonist ivuxolimab in advanced cancers. Only in-frame clones appear in the TCRdb table, and some are missing; sequencing was by immunoSEQ multiplex PCR. The sample lists tens of thousands of clones; around 90% were seen once. The sequencing used CD4+ or CD8+ T cells sorted from blood, collected in a trial of the OX40 agonist ivuxolimab. The receptors were sampled from an adult with an advanced solid tumor such as melanoma, head and neck, liver or kidney cancer. Each CDR3 is given with its conserved first and last residue. A D gene is named only where the DNA matches it firmly. Size tells how often a clone was seen (once, few, many) or the class of an expanded clone, and some rows leave it out.

D gene	V gene	J gene	clone size	CDR3 DNA	CDR3 protein
TRBD2	TRBV2	TRBJ2-7	.	TGTGCCAGCAGTGAAGAAGCGGGGGGTTTATACGAGCAGTACTTC	CASSEEAGGLYEQYF
.	TRBV7-9	TRBJ1-1	.	TGTGCCAGCAGCTCCGGTGGGGAAATTCGCGCTGAAGCTTTCTTT	CASSSGGEIRAEAFF
.	TRBV27	TRBJ2-5	.	TGTGCCAGCAGTCCTCACGGGGGCGGGGCACAAGAGACCCAGTACTTC	CASSPHGGGAQETQYF
.	TRBV7-9	TRBJ1-5	.	TGTGCCAGCAGCTCTCCAGGGTTCGGTCAGCCCCAGCATTTT	CASSSPGFGQPQHF
.	TRBV11-2	TRBJ1-5	.	TGTGCCAGCAGCTTAGGAGGTAACAATCAGCCCCAGCATTTT	CASSLGGNNQPQHF
.	TRBV20-1	TRBJ2-1	few	TGCAGTAGGTGGCGGAAGAATGAGCAGTTCTTC	CSRWRKNEQFF
.	TRBV27	TRBJ1-5	.	TGTGCCAGCAGTCCACCTTGGGTGGGGCGCGAACGAGAGAGCAATCAGCCCCAGCATTTT	CASSPPWVGRERESNQPQHF
.	TRBV7-9	TRBJ2-3	.	TGTGCCAGCAGCGCGCACAGACAGACTTTCGAGGATACGCAGTATTTT	CASSAHRQTFEDTQYF
TRBD2	TRBV6-1	TRBJ2-7	medium-sized	TGTGCCAGCAGTGTAGGACTAGCGGGAGCACACAGAGAGCAGTACTTC	CASSVGLAGAHREQYF
.	TRBV29-1	TRBJ2-1	.	TGCAGCGTTGAAGGCCCTGGGCTACTAGGGCTGTACAATGAGCAGTTCTTC	CSVEGPGLLGLYNEQFF
.	TRBV4-2	TRBJ1-1	few	TGTGCCAGCAGCCTCCGGAGGCCGAACACTGAAGCTTTCTTT	CASSLRRPNTEAFF
.	TRBV7-9	TRBJ2-2	.	TGTGCCAGCATCGGGAGCACCGGGGAGCTGTTTTTT	CASIGSTGELFF
.	TRBV30	TRBJ1-6	.	TGTGCCTGGAGTCCCCTTGGTAATTCACCCCTCCACTTT	CAWSPLGNSPLHF
.	TRBV7-2	TRBJ1-2	once	TGTGCCAGCAGCTTAGACCGGGAGGGCAATTCTTATGGCTACACCTTC	CASSLDREGNSYGYTF
TRBD2	TRBV10-2	TRBJ2-7	.	TGCGCCAGCAGTGAGAGTTTTGGCGGGAGACACGAGCAGTACTTC	CASSESFGGRHEQYF
.	TRBV7-9	TRBJ1-1	.	TGTGCCAGCAGCCGAGGGGCTGAAGCTTTCTTT	CASSRGAEAFF
TRBD1	TRBV7-2	TRBJ1-2	.	TGTGCCAGCAGCTCCCCGACAGGGGGCGGCCTTTATGGCTACACCTTC	CASSSPTGGGLYGYTF